This is a list of T cell receptor beta chains from one sample in a study of OX40 agonist ivuxolimab in advanced cancers. Method: immunoSEQ multiplex PCR; TCRdb's copy keeps in-frame clones and lacks some. The sample comprises 60,000 to 70,000 clones, roughly four fifths of which are singletons, and approximately 2.5% rests with the top ten. Source: CD4+ or CD8+ T cells sorted from blood, taken in a trial of the OX40 agonist ivuxolimab. Receptors were obtained from an adult with an advanced solid tumor such as melanoma, head and neck, liver or kidney cancer. The CDR3 runs from the conserved cysteine through the conserved F or W. The D gene is left open where the match is weak. Some rows mark clone size as missing; the rest say once, few, many or name a class of expanded clone.

J gene	clone size	V gene	D gene	CDR3 DNA	CDR3 protein
TRBJ2-7	medium-sized	TRBV27	-	TGTGCCAGCAGTTTCTCTGGGGCGGGGCTACCCTACGAGCAGTACTTC	CASSFSGAGLPYEQYF
TRBJ2-7	-	TRBV30	TRBD2	TGTGCCTGGAGTGCCGGACTAGCGGGAGACGAGCAGTACTTC	CAWSAGLAGDEQYF
TRBJ2-3	-	TRBV11-2	TRBD2	TGTGCCAGCAGCTACCCCCTGGGACTAGCGGGGAGGGGCACAGATACGCAGTATTTT	CASSYPLGLAGRGTDTQYF
TRBJ1-4	-	TRBV6-5	-	TGTGCCAGCAGTGACCCCGCCACCAATGAAAAACTGTTTTTT	CASSDPATNEKLFF
TRBJ2-3	-	TRBV2	-	TGTGCCAGCAACGTAGGGTTAGATACGCAGTATTTT	CASNVGLDTQYF
TRBJ2-1	-	TRBV14	-	TGTGCCAGCAGCCAAGTAACTAGCACCCCCATCACTGAGCAGTTCTTC	CASSQVTSTPITEQFF
TRBJ2-3	-	TRBV19	TRBD2	TGTGCCAGTAGCTCACCCGGGACTACCACAGATACGCAGTATTTT	CASSSPGTTTDTQYF
TRBJ1-2	-	TRBV19	TRBD1	TGTGCCAGTAGTAGGGGACAGCCCCCTCGGGGCTACACCTTC	CASSRGQPPRGYTF
TRBJ2-3	-	TRBV6-5	TRBD2	TGTGCCAGCAGTCTGTCGGGGGAGGGGACAGATACGCAGTATTTT	CASSLSGEGTDTQYF
TRBJ1-1	-	TRBV5-8	-	TGTGCCAGCAGCGTTGGGTCCTCACGCCCGAACACTGAAGCTTTCTTT	CASSVGSSRPNTEAFF
TRBJ2-5	-	TRBV18	TRBD1	TGTGCCAGCTCACCAAGGATGGGACAGGGGTCACCGGGAGAGACCCAGTACTTC	CASSPRMGQGSPGETQYF
TRBJ1-1	-	TRBV19	-	TGTGCCAGTAGTATTACCGGGACACTGGGTGAAGCTTTCTTT	CASSITGTLGEAFF
TRBJ2-7	-	TRBV5-8	-	TGTGCCAGCAGCTTTCAAGGTCTAACCCGAGACGAGCAGTACTTC	CASSFQGLTRDEQYF
TRBJ1-2	-	TRBV27	-	TGTGCCAGCAGTTCCACAGGGCAATCTGGCTACACCTTC	CASSSTGQSGYTF
TRBJ1-4	-	TRBV19	-	TGTGCCAGTAGTATCACGGCAGTCGCGACTAATGAAAAACTGTTTTTT	CASSITAVATNEKLFF
TRBJ1-1	-	TRBV9	-	TGTGCCAGCAGCGTAGGCCCCCTCATGAACACTGAAGCTTTCTTT	CASSVGPLMNTEAFF
TRBJ1-2	-	TRBV6-5	-	TGTGCCAGCAGTTACTCCGGCGATGGCTACACCTTC	CASSYSGDGYTF
TRBJ2-3	-	TRBV5-1	TRBD2	TGCGCCAGCAGCAGACTAGCGGGAAGCACAGATACGCAGTATTTT	CASSRLAGSTDTQYF
TRBJ1-1	-	TRBV27	TRBD1	TGTGCCAGCAGTTGGACAGGGGGAATGAACACTGAAGCTTTCTTT	CASSWTGGMNTEAFF
TRBJ2-2	-	TRBV7-2	-	TGTGCCAGCAGCTTAACAAGTGGGACGAACACCGGGGAGCTGTTTTTT	CASSLTSGTNTGELFF
TRBJ2-3	-	TRBV4-1	TRBD2	TGCGCCAGCAGCCCTGGGTTTATTGGGGGGGTGGGCACAGATACGCAGTATTTT	CASSPGFIGGVGTDTQYF
TRBJ1-4	-	TRBV15	-	TGTGCCACCAGCATCCGACAGGTGACTGAAAAACTGTTTTTT	CATSIRQVTEKLFF
TRBJ2-7	few	TRBV10-3	-	TGTGCCATCAGTCGGGGAACCGCCTACGAGCAGTACTTC	CAISRGTAYEQYF
TRBJ2-2	-	TRBV28	TRBD2	TGTGCCAGCAGTCCAGGACTAGCCGCCGGGGAGCTGTTTTTT	CASSPGLAAGELFF
TRBJ2-5	few	TRBV27	-	-	CASSPRRSRLADIGPSTSYPEYF
TRBJ1-5	-	TRBV7-2	-	TGTGCCAGCAGCTTAGGACCCGGAGGGAATCAGCCCCAGCATTTT	CASSLGPGGNQPQHF
TRBJ2-6	-	TRBV6-4	-	TGTGCCAGCAGACCCCAGGGGCTCTCTGGGGCCAACGTCCTGACTTTC	CASRPQGLSGANVLTF
TRBJ2-7	-	TRBV4-1	TRBD2	TGCGCCAGCAGGACTAGCGTCACCACCTACGAGCAGTACTTC	CASRTSVTTYEQYF
TRBJ2-7	-	TRBV2	TRBD2	TGTGCCAGCTGGTCTAGCGGGATAGTCGACGAGCAGTACTTC	CASWSSGIVDEQYF
TRBJ1-5	-	TRBV15	-	TGTGCCACCAGCAGAGATCGTGTAGGTGCCAAGTATCAGCCCCAGCATTTT	CATSRDRVGAKYQPQHF
TRBJ1-1	-	TRBV5-1	-	TGCGCCAGCAGCTTGGCGGGACAAAGGGGAGCTTTCTTT	CASSLAGQRGAFF